This T cell receptor (beta chain) was found in a study of T cell therapy after organ transplantation. For the study at large: Responders numbered eight and nonresponders two among some ten patients.

Sequencing used immunoSEQ multiplex PCR; TCRdb keeps in-frame clones, though not all of them. The sample carries around 20,000 clones, 84% recorded once. The germline V and J ends were trimmed by 4 bases and 0 bases, with 11 bases remaining between them. This CDR3 contains 15 residues. CDR1 MNHEY and CDR2 SMNVEV come from the germline V gene (reference sequence). The time point here: 20-29 weeks after completion of therapy. In regard to this clone: Antigen unknown.

The chain carries TRBV27 and TRBJ2-3, with D possibly being TRBD1 (6 bases). Source: CD8+ T cells from blood, taken after autologous CMV-specific T cell therapy. The clonotype was recovered from a human patient who had received a solid organ transplant and had CMV disease. Some T cells may be graft donor cells. CDR3 sequence: CASSYRQVSTDTQYF. The CDR3 coding sequence is TGTGCCAGCAGTTACCGACAGGTTAGCACAGATACGCAGTATTTT.